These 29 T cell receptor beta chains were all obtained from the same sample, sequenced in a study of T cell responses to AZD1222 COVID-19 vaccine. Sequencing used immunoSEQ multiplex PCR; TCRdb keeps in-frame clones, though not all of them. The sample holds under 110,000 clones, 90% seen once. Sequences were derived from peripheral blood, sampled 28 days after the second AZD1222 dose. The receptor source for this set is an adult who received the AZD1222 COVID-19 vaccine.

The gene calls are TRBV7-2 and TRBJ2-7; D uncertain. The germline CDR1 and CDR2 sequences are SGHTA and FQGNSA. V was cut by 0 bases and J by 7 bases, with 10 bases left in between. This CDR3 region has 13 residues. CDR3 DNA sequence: TGTGCCAGCAGCTTAGCCCCTTATGGGGAGCAGTACTTC. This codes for CASSLAPYGEQYF.

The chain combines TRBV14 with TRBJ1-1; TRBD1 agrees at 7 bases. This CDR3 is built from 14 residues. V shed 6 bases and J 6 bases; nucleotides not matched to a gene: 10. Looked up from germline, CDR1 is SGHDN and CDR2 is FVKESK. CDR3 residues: CASRRTGGRPEAFF. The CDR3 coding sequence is TGTGCCAGCAGACGGACAGGTGGAAGGCCTGAAGCTTTCTTT. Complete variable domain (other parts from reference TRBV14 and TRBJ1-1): EAGVTQFPSHSVIEKGQTVTLRCDPISGHDNLYWYRRVMGKEIKFLLHFVKESKQDESGMPNNRFLAERTGGTYSTLKVQPAELEDSGVYFCASRRTGGRPEAFFGQGTRLTVV.

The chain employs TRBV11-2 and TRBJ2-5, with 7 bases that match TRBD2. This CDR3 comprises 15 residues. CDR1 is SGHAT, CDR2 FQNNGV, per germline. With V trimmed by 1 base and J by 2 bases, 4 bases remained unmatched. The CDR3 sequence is CASSLASGLQETQYF. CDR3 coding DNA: TGTGCCAGCAGCTTAGCTAGCGGTCTACAAGAGACCCAGTACTTC. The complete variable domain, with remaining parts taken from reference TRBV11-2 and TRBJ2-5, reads EAGVAQSPRYKIIEKRQSVAFWCNPISGHATLYWYQQILGQGPKLLIQFQNNGVVDDSQLPKDRFSAERLKGVDSTLKIQPAKLEDSAVYLCASSLASGLQETQYFGPGTRLLVL.

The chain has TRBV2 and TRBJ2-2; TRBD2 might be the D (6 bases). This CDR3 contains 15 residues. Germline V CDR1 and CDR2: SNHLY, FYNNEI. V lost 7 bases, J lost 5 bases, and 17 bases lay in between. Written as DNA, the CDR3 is TGTGCCAGCATCGGCGGGGCCGGAGGGACCGGGGAGCTGTTTTTT. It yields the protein CASIGGAGGTGELFF. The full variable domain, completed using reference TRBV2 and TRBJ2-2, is EPEVTQTPSHQVTQMGQEVILRCVPISNHLYFYWYRQILGQKVEFLVSFYNNEISEKSEIFDDQFSVERPDGSNFTLKIRSTKLEDSAMYFCASIGGAGGTGELFFGEGSRLTVL.

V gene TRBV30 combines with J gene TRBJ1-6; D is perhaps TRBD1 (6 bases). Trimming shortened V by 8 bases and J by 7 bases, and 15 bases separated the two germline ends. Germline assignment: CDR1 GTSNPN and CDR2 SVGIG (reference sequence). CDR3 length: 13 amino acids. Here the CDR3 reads CAGLRQANSPLHF. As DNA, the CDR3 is TGTGCCGGTCTCCGACAGGCCAATTCACCCCTCCACTTT.

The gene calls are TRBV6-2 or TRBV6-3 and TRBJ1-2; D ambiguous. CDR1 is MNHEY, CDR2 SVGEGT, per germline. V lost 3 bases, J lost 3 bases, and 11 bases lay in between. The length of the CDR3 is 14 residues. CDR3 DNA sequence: TGTGCCAGCAGTTATCATCGGGAGGACTATGGCTACACCTTC. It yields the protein CASSYHREDYGYTF.

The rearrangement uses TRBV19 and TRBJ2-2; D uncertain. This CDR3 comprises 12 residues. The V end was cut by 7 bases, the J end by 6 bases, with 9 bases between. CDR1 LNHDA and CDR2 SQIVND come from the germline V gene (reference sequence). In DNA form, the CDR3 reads TGTGCCAGTATGCCGGGCCCCGGGGAGCTGTTTTTT. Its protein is CASMPGPGELFF.

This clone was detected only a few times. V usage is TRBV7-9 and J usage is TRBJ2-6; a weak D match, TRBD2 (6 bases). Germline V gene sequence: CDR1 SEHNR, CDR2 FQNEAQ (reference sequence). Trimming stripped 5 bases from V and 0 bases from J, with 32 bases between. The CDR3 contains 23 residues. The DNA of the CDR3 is TGTGCCAGCAGCATCCTCGAGAACATACATTCCGGGGAGGCCAGCTCTGGGGCCAACGTCCTGACTTTC. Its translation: CASSILENIHSGEASSGANVLTF.

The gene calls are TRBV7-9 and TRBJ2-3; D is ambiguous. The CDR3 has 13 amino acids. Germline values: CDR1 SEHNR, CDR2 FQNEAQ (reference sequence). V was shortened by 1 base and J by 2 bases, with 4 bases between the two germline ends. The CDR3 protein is CASSLVVTDTQYF. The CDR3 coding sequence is TGTGCCAGCAGCTTAGTGGTCACAGATACGCAGTATTTT.

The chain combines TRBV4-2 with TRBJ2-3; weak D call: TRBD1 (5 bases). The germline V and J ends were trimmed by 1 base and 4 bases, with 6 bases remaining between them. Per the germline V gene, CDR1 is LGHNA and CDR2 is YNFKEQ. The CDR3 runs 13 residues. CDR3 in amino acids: CASSQGTPDTQYF. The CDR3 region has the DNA TGTGCCAGCAGCCAAGGGACACCAGATACGCAGTATTTT.

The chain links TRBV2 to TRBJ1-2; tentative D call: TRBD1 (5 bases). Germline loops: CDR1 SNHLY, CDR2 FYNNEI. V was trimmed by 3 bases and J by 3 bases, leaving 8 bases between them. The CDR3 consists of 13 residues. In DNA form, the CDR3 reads TGTGCCAGCAGTGAGGGGCGGGACTATGGCTACACCTTC. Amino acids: CASSEGRDYGYTF.

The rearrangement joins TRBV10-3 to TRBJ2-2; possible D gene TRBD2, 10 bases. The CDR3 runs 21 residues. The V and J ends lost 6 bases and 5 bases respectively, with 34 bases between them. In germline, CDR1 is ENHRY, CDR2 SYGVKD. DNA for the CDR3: TGTGCCATCAGAGGCCGACAGGGGGAAACGACACTAGCGGGGACGACCGGGGAGCTGTTTTTT. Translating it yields CAIRGRQGETTLAGTTGELFF.

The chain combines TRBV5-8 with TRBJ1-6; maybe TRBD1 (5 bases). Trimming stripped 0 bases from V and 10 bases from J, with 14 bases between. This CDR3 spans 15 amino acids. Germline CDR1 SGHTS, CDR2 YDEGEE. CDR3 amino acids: CASSLAGTETSPLHF. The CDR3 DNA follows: TGTGCCAGCAGCTTGGCCGGGACCGAGACCTCACCCCTCCACTTT. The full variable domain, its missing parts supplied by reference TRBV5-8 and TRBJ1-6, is EAGVTQSPTHLIKTRGQQATLRCSPISGHTSVYWYQQALGLGLQFLLWYDEGEERNRGNFPPRFSGRQFPNYSSELNVNALELEDSALYLCASSLAGTETSPLHFGNGTRLTVT.

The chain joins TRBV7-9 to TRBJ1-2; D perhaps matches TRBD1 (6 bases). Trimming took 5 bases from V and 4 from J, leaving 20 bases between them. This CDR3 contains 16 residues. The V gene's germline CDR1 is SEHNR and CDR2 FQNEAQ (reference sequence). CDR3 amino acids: CASSLMRAEQGYGYTF. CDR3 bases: TGTGCCAGCAGCCTCATGCGGGCCGAACAGGGCTATGGCTACACCTTC.

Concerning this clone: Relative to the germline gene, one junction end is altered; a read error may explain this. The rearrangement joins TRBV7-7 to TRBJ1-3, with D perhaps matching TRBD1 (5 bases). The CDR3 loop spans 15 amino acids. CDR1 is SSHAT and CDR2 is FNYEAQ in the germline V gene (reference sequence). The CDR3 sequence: CASSLGRGIPNTIYF. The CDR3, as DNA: TGTGCTAGCAGCTTAGGACGGGGGATTCCAAACACCATATATTTT. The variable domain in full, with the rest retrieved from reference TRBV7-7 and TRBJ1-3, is GAGVSQSPRYKVTKRGQDVTLRCDPISSHATLYWYQQALGQGPEFLTYFNYEAQPDKSGLPSDRFSAERPEGSISTLTIQRTEQRDSAMYRCASSLGRGIPNTIYFGEGSWLTVV.

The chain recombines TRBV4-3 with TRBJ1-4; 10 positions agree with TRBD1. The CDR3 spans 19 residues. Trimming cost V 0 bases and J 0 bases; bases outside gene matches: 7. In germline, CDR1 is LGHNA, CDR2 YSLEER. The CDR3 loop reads CASSQDLSGTGATNEKLFF. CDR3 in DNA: TGCGCCAGCAGCCAAGACCTGAGCGGGACAGGGGCAACTAATGAAAAACTGTTTTTT.

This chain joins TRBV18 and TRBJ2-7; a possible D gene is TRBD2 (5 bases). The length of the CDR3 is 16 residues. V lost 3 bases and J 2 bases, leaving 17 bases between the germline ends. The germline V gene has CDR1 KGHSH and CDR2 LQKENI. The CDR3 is CASSPQWRQTTYEQYF. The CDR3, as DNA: TGTGCCAGCTCACCGCAATGGCGTCAGACTACCTACGAGCAGTACTTC.

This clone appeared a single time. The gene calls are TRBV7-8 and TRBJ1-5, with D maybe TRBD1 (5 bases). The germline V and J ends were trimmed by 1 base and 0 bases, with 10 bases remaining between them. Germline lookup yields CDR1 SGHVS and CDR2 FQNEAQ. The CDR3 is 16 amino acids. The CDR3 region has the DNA TGTGCCAGCAGCTTAGAGGGGCAGAGTAGCAATCAGCCCCAGCATTTT. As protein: CASSLEGQSSNQPQHF. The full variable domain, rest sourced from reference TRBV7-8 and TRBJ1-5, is GAGVSQSPRYKVAKRGQDVALRCDPISGHVSLFWYQQALGQGPEFLTYFQNEAQLDKSGLPSDRFFAERPEGSVSTLKIQRTQQEDSAVYLCASSLEGQSSNQPQHFGDGTRLSIL.

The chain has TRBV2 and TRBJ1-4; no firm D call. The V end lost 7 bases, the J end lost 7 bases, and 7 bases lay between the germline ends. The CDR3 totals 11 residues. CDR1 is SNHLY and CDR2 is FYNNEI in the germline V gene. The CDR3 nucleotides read TGTGCCAGCACGCGGAGTGAAAAACTGTTTTTT. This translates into CASTRSEKLFF.

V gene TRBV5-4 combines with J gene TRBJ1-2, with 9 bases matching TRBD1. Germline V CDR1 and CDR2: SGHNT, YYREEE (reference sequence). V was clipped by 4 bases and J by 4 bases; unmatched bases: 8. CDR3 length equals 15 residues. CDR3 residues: CASSTSGTGTYGYTF. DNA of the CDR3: TGTGCCAGCAGCACCTCCGGGACAGGGACCTATGGCTACACCTTC.

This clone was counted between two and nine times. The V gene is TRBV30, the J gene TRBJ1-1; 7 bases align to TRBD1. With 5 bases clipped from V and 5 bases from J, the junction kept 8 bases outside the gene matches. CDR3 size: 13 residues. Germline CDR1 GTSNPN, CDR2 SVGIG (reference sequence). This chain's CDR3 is CAWATGWLTEAFF. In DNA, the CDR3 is TGTGCCTGGGCGACAGGGTGGTTGACTGAAGCTTTCTTT.

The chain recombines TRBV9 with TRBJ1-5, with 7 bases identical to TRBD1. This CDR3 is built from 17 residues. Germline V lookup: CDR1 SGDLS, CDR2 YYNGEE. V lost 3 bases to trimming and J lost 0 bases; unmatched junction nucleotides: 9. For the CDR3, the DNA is TGTGCCAGCAGCGACCACCCCGGGACAGATAGCAATCAGCCCCAGCATTTT. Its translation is CASSDHPGTDSNQPQHF.

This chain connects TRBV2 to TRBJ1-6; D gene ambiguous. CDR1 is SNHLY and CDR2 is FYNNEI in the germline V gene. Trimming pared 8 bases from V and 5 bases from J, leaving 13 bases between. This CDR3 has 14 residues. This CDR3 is CASSADTHNSPLHF. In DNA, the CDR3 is TGTGCCAGCTCCGCAGACACCCATAATTCACCCCTCCACTTT.

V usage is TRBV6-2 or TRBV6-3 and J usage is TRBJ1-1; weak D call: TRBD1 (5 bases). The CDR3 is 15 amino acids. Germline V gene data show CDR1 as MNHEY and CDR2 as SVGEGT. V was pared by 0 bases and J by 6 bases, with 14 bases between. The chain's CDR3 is CASSYSGRSGAEAFF. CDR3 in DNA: TGTGCCAGCAGTTACTCAGGCAGGTCGGGGGCTGAAGCTTTCTTT.

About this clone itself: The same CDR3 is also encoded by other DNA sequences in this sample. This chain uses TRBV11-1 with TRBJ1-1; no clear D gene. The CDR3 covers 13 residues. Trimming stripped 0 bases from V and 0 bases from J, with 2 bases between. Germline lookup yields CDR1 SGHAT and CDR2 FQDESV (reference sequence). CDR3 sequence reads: CASSLAMNTEAFF. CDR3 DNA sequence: TGTGCCAGCAGCTTAGCAATGAACACTGAAGCTTTCTTT.

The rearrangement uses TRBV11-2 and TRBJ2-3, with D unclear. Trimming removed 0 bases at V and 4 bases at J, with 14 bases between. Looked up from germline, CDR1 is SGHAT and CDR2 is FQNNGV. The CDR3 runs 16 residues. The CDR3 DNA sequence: TGTGCCAGCAGCTTAGATCAAAGGGTTGGGGCAGATACGCAGTATTTT. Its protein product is CASSLDQRVGADTQYF.

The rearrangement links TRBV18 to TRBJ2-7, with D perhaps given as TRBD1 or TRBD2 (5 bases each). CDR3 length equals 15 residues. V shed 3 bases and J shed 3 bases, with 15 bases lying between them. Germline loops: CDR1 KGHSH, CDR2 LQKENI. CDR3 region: CASSPVQERVYEQYF. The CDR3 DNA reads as TGTGCCAGCTCACCGGTACAGGAGAGGGTCTACGAGCAGTACTTC.

CDR3 region: CASSLLSRDPQPQHF. CDR3 nucleotides: TGTGCCAGCAGTTTATTATCCAGGGATCCCCAGCCCCAGCATTTT. The J gene is TRBJ1-5, the V gene TRBV28; the D gene is possibly TRBD1 (5 bases). CDR3 length: 15 residues. The V and J ends lost 1 base and 7 bases respectively, with 14 bases between them. The germline V gene has CDR1 MDHEN and CDR2 SYDVKM.

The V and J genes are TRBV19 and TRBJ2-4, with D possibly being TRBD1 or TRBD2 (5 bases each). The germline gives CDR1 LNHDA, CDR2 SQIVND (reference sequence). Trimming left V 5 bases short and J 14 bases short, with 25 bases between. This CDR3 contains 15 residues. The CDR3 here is CASSAQRGLGQVKYF. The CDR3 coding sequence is TGTGCCAGTAGTGCCCAGAGGGGCCTAGGGCAGGTAAAGTACTTC.